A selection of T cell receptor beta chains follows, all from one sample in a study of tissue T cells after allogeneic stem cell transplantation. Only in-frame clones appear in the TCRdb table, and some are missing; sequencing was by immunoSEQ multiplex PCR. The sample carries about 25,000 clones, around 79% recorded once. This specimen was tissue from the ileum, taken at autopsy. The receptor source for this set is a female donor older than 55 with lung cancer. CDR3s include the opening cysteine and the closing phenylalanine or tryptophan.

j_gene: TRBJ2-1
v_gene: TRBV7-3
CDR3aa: CASSLNGRVTEQFF

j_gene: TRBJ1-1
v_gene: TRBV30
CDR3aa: CAWSEAGVEAFF

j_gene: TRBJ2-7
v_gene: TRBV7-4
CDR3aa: CASSPGVGPCQFLYEQYF

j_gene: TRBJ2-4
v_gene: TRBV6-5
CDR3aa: CASRLSNRDSDGF

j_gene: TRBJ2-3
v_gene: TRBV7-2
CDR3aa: CASTTGGDDTQYF

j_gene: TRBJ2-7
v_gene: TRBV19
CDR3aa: CASGSGSTYEQYF

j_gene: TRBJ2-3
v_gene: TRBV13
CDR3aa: CASSFRPQVMNTDTQYF

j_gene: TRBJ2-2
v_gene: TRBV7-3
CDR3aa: CASSSGPTRGGELFF

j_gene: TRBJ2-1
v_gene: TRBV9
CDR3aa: CASSVELGGAPNEQFF

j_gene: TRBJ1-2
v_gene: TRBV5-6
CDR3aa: CASTRGGYINYGYTF

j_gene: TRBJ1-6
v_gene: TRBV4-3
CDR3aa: CASSQDLGGYSPLHF

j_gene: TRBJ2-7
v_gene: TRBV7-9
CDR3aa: CARYPTGITKFDEQYF

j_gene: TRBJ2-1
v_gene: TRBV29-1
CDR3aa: CSVAAGGFYNEQFF

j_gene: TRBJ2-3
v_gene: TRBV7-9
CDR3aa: CASSLRGGAGDTQYF

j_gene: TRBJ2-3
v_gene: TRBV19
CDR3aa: CASSASLTDTQYF

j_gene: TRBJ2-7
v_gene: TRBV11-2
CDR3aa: CASSLVGTVSSYEQYF

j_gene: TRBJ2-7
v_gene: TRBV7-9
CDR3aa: CASSLSGPGLIPLEQYF

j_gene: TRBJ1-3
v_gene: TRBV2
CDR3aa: CASIGVLGASGNTIYF

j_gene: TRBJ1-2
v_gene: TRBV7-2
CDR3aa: CASSLGGGYTF

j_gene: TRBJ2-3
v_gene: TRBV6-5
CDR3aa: CASSYTPGRGKYF

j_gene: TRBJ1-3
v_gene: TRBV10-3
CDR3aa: CAISGSFRDRNTIYF

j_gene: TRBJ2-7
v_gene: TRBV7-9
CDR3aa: CASSFGQPSYEQYF

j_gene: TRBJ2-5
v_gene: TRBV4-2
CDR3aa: CASSQALVVSQETQYF

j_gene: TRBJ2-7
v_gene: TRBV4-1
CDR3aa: CASSQSAPGVSSYEQYF

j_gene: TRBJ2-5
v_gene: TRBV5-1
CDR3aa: CASSLAAQGPTGTQYF

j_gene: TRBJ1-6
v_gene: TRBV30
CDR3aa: CAWKYGGSPLHF

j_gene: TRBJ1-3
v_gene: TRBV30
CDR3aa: CAWGKGQGNTIYF

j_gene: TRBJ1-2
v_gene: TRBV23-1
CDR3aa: CASISGDNLHGYTF

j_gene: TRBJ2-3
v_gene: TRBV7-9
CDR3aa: CASSLTGAGSTDTQYF

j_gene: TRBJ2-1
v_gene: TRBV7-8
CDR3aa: CASSLAQGIRFNEQFF

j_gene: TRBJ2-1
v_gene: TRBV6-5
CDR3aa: CASSYGRGGHNEQFF

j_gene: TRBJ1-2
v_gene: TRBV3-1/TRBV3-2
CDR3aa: CASSQERGAGGYGYTF

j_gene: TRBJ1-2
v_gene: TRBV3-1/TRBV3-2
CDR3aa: CASSGRATHGYTF

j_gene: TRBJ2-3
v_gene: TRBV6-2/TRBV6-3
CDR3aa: CASSYLAGYTDTQYF

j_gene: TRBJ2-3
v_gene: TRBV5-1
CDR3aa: CASSYDSQGTQYF

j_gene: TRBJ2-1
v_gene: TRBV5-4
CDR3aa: CASSPARSYNEQFF

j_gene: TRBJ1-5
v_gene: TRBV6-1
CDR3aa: CASSEGQGATQPQHF

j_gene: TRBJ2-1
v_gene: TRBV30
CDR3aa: CAWSGVGPGNEQFF

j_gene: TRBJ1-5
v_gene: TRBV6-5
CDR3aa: CASSLMSNQPQHF

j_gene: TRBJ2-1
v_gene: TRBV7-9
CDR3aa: CASSVGTAYYNEQFF

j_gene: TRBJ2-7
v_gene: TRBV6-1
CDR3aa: CASSESGRVHSYEQYF

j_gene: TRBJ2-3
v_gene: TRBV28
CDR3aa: CASSLGGNTDTQYF

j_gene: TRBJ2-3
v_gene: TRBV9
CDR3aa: CASSFASGAVSTDTQYF

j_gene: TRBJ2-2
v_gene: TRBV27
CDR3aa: CASSSPLGGELFF

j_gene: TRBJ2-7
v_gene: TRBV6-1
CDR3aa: CASSENASGRLYEQYF

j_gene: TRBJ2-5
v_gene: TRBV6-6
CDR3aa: CASIPGPGQPQETQYF

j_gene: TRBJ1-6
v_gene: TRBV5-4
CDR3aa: CASSGRGQGSPLHF

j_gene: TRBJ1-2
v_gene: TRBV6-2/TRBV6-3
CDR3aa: CASSQLPGQVNGYTF